These 7 T cell receptor beta chains originate from one sample sequenced in a study of beta chain features in type 1 diabetes. As every portion of the isolated RNA was reverse transcribed, the sequencing read expressed TCRB transcripts. Sequenced by immunoSEQ multiplex PCR; TCRdb stores in-frame clones only, minus some. Of approximately 44,000 clones in the sample, over 50% were seen once. Sequencing was performed on Tregs from blood. The receptors were sampled from a woman under 30 in good health.

The chain couples TRBV28 to TRBJ1-5, with 7 positions matching TRBD1. Trimming cost V 6 bases and J 2 bases; bases outside gene matches: 7. Germline CDR1 is MDHEN and CDR2 is SYDVKM. The CDR3 totals 15 residues. Here the CDR3 DNA reads TGTGCCAGCAGATCGCCGGGACAGCGCAATCAGCCCCAGCATTTT. Protein product: CASRSPGQRNQPQHF.

This clone was counted between two and nine times. The V gene is TRBV11-2, the J gene TRBJ2-7; the D gene is possibly TRBD2 (6 bases). CDR1 and CDR2 (germline): SGHAT, FQNNGV. The CDR3 has 14 residues. Trimming took 5 bases from V and 7 from J, leaving 18 bases between them. The CDR3 protein is CASSRGESVREQYF. The CDR3 nucleotides read TGTGCCAGCAGCCGCGGGGAAAGCGTTCGGGAGCAGTACTTC.

V is TRBV5-1 and J is TRBJ2-7, with D possibly being TRBD2 (6 bases). The V end was cut by 4 bases, the J end by 6 bases, with 17 bases between. The germline V gene encodes CDR1 SGHRS and CDR2 YFSETQ. The CDR3 has 14 residues. CDR3 sequence reads: CASSPQTSTSEQYF. CDR3 nucleotides: TGCGCCAGCAGCCCCCAGACTAGTACGAGCGAGCAGTACTTC.

The V and J genes are TRBV5-1 and TRBJ2-1, with TRBD2 matching 7 bases. There are 15 residues in the CDR3. V lost 0 bases and J lost 2; bases outside the gene matches: 2. Germline assignment: CDR1 SGHRS and CDR2 YFSETQ. The DNA of the CDR3 is TGCGCCAGCAGCTTGGGCGGGACTACCTACAATGAGCAGTTCTTC. This encodes CASSLGGTTYNEQFF.

The genes are TRBV5-1 and TRBJ1-5; 8 bases line up with TRBD1. This CDR3 is 15 amino acids long. Germline V gene lookup returns CDR1 SGHRS and CDR2 YFSETQ. Trimming removed 0 bases from V and 2 bases from J; junction bases left unmatched: 1. CDR3 coding DNA: TGCGCCAGCAGCTTGGCGGGACAGGGCAATCAGCCCCAGCATTTT. Translation: CASSLAGQGNQPQHF.

V usage is TRBV7-2 and J usage is TRBJ2-3; D unclear. Deletions cut 2 bases from V and 1 base from J, with 10 bases between. The length of the CDR3 is 15 residues. CDR1 is SGHTA and CDR2 is FQGNSA in the germline V gene. In DNA, the CDR3 is TGTGCCAGCAGCTTAACAGCCTACCGCACAGATACGCAGTATTTT. Translation gives CASSLTAYRTDTQYF. The full variable domain, with the rest looked up from reference TRBV7-2 and TRBJ2-3, is GAGVSQSPSNKVTEKGKDVELRCDPISGHTALYWYRQSLGQGLEFLIYFQGNSAPDKSGLPSDRFSAERTGGSVSTLTIQRTQQEDSAVYLCASSLTAYRTDTQYFGPGTRLTVL.

The rearrangement uses TRBV19 and TRBJ2-1; TRBD1 matches at 9 bases. Germline CDR1 reads LNHDA; CDR2 reads SQIVND (reference sequence). J was trimmed by 9 bases and V by 3 bases; bases with no gene match: 9. CDR3 length: 15 amino acids. CDR3 sequence (DNA): TGTGCCAGTAGTATCGGGACAGGGCAAAAGAGTGAGCAGTTCTTC. It specifies CASSIGTGQKSEQFF. The whole variable domain, filled in from reference TRBV19 and TRBJ2-1, reads DGGITQSPKYLFRKEGQNVTLSCEQNLNHDAMYWYRQDPGQGLRLIYYSQIVNDFQKGDIAEGYSVSREKKESFPLTVTSAQKNPTAFYLCASSIGTGQKSEQFFGPGTRLTVL.